This note documents a single T cell receptor beta chain sequence. Its antigen is still unknown. Per-base qualities were not stored, and no clone one base away is much larger. These data come from a study of T cell changes during pregnancy in multiple sclerosis (dated 2019 in TCRdb). Turning to the overall study: In women with multiple sclerosis, the researchers looked at how the T cell repertoire shifted as pregnancy progressed.

The CDR3 runs 16 residues from the cysteine to the phenylalanine. The read is trimmed to its CDR3 DNA, 48 bases read in frame from base 1. The library was prepared using the immunoSEQ multiplex PCR assay. TCRdb stores this immuneACCESS table with in-frame sequences only. Part of the clones is absent; in the studies checked, under half of the shortfall reflects unresolved V genes, and no reason is known for the rest. The sample table contains roughly 42,000 clones; only one count was recorded for 88% of them. More than 0.9% of the sample rests with the top ten. This sample comprised CD4+ T cells from peripheral blood mononuclear cells, obtained in the second trimester of pregnancy. The receptor was derived from a female donor with multiple sclerosis, enrolled in a pregnancy study. The rearrangement combines TRBV21-1 with TRBJ2-3; the table calls TRBD2, which could not be checked here. TRBV21-1 is a pseudogene locus. The sequence in DNA is TGTGCCAGCAGCAATGGGGAGCCGGAGGGCCCAGATACGCAGTATTTT. It codes for CASSNGEPEGPDTQYF.